The source of this TCR beta chain is a study of blood T cells in healthy people across ages. Total RNA was isolated from each sample in quantities of at least 5 micrograms. Primers used in a second PCR of roughly 6 to 12 cycles were a sample-barcoded 5' primer and a J-beta primer mix. All samples gave at least 2.5 million CDR3-containing paired-end reads. TCRdb re-called the 5' RACE reads with MiXCR, one entry per CDR3 protein. The table shows over 700,000 distinct CDR3 sequences, with approximately 25% occurring only once. Germline V gives CDR1 SQVTM, CDR2 ANQGSEA. The CDR3 runs to 13 residues. V dropped 6 bases and J dropped 1 base, with 12 bases sitting between them. This sample also appeared in a second study, on T cells of mothers and their children. That study adds: Normalized overlap was always slightly, never significantly, higher in related than unrelated mother-child pairs.

The gene calls are TRBV29-1 and TRBJ2-5; a weak D match, TRBD2 (6 bases). Sample: blood. This clonotype originated in a boy aged 5 to 17 in good health. This CDR3 reads CSVDGTSQETQYF. The CDR3 DNA sequence: TGCAGCGTCGATGGGACTTCCCAAGAGACCCAGTACTTC.